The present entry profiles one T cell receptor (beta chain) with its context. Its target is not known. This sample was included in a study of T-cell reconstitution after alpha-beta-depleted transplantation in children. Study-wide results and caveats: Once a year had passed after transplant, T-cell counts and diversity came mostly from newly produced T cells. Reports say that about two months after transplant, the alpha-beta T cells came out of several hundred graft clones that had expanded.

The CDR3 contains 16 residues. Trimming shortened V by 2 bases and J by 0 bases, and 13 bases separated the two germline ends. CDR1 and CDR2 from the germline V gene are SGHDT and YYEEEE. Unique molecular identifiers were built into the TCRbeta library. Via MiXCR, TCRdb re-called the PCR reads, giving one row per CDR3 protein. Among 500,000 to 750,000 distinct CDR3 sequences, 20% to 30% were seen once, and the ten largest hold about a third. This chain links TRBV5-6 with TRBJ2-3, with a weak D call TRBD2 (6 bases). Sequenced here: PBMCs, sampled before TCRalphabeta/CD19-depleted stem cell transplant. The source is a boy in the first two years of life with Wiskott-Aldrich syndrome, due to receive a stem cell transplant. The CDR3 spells CASSLIWRESTDTQYF. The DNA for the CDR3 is TGTGCCAGCAGCTTAATTTGGCGGGAAAGCACAGATACGCAGTATTTT.